The 23 T cell receptor beta chains below come from one sample, sequenced in a study of cytomegalovirus exposure and HLA in healthy donors. PCR involved 60 Vbeta and 13 Jbeta primers. Only in-frame clones appear in the TCRdb table, and some are missing; sequencing was by immunoSEQ multiplex PCR. In all, the sample yields some 76,000 clones. Sequenced sample: PBMCs. These receptors were taken from a boy aged 5 to 17 in good health and CMV-seronegative.

This sequence joins TRBV7-9 and TRBJ1-2; 8 nucleotides align to TRBD1. Germline V gene sequence: CDR1 SEHNR, CDR2 FQNEAQ (reference sequence). The CDR3 has 14 residues. V trimming: 5 bases; J trimming: 4 bases; junction bases outside the gene matches: 6. CDR3 amino acids: CASSMGQAAYGYTF. In DNA, the CDR3 is TGTGCCAGCAGCATGGGACAGGCCGCCTATGGCTACACCTTC.

This rearrangement joins TRBV5-4 to TRBJ2-1; TRBD2 matches 11 bases. Germline assignment: CDR1 SGHNT and CDR2 YYREEE (reference sequence). Trimming cost V 2 bases and J 5 bases; bases outside gene matches: 12. The CDR3 runs 18 residues. CDR3 amino acids: CASSFGTSGGGADNEQFF. CDR3 DNA: TGTGCCAGCAGCTTTGGGACTAGCGGTGGGGGCGCCGACAATGAGCAGTTCTTC.

The rearrangement joins TRBV5-1 to TRBJ1-1, with D maybe TRBD1 (5 bases). V was shortened by 4 bases and J by 5 bases, with 12 bases between the two germline ends. CDR3 length: 13 residues. The germline CDR1 and CDR2 sequences are SGHRS and YFSETQ. CDR3 loop: CASSNWGETEAFF. In DNA form, the CDR3 reads TGCGCCAGCAGCAATTGGGGGGAGACTGAAGCTTTCTTT. The full variable domain, with the rest looked up from reference TRBV5-1 and TRBJ1-1, is KAGVTQTPRYLIKTRGQQVTLSCSPISGHRSVSWYQQTPGQGLQFLFEYFSETQRNKGNFPGRFSGRQFSNSRSEMNVSTLELGDSALYLCASSNWGETEAFFGQGTRLTVV.

The rearrangement uses TRBV7-3 and TRBJ2-2, with D possibly TRBD1 on 5 matching bases. Germline-derived CDR1 and CDR2 are SGHTA and FQGTGA. The germline V and J ends were trimmed by 2 bases and 5 bases, with 9 bases remaining between them. The CDR3 is 14 residues long. The DNA of the CDR3 is TGTGCCAGCAGCTTAGCAGGGAAGACCGGGGAGCTGTTTTTT. Its translation is CASSLAGKTGELFF.

The chain joins TRBV30 to TRBJ2-1; 9 positions agree with TRBD1. Germline V lookup: CDR1 GTSNPN, CDR2 SVGIG (reference sequence). Germline trimming cut 7 bases from V and 8 bases from J; bases unmatched to any gene: 12. The CDR3 runs 14 residues. For the CDR3, the DNA is TGTGCCTTAGCACAGGGGGCGTCTATCCATGAGCAGTTCTTC. Its translation: CALAQGASIHEQFF.

V and J are TRBV9 and TRBJ2-7, with 8 bases that match TRBD1. In germline, CDR1 is SGDLS, CDR2 YYNGEE. V shed 2 bases and J 1 base; nucleotides not matched to a gene: 5. This CDR3 contains 15 residues. CDR3 DNA: TGTGCCAGCAGCGTGACAGGGGCTCCTTCCTACGAGCAGTACTTC. This codes for CASSVTGAPSYEQYF.

This chain uses TRBV18 with TRBJ1-5; D gene ambiguous. Germline CDR1 reads KGHSH; CDR2 reads LQKENI. The length of the CDR3 is 15 residues. Between the trimmed V and J ends, which lost 1 base and 7 bases, there was a span of 14 bases. CDR3: CASSPRGIGTQPQHF. CDR3 nucleotide sequence: TGTGCCAGCTCACCACGAGGGATTGGTACGCAGCCCCAGCATTTT.

The chain employs TRBV6-1 and TRBJ2-2; 7 positions match TRBD2. This CDR3 contains 11 residues. Germline trimming cut 7 bases from V and 7 bases from J; bases unmatched to any gene: 0. In germline, CDR1 is MNHNS, CDR2 SASEGT. CDR3 amino acids: CASTGGGELFF. In nucleotides, the CDR3 is TGTGCCAGCACGGGGGGCGGGGAGCTGTTTTTT.

The rearrangement uses TRBV5-4 and TRBJ1-2, with 8 nucleotides matching TRBD1. This CDR3 has 16 amino acids. Looked up from germline, CDR1 is SGHNT and CDR2 is YYREEE (reference sequence). Trimming cost V 0 bases and J 4 bases; bases outside gene matches: 8. CDR3 amino acids: CASSLGLQTGAYGYTF. CDR3 nucleotide sequence: TGTGCCAGCAGCTTGGGCCTCCAGACAGGGGCCTATGGCTACACCTTC.

The chain employs TRBV2 and TRBJ2-2, with unresolved D. Germline CDR1 reads SNHLY; CDR2 reads FYNNEI. The CDR3 sequence is 14 residues long. V lost 8 bases and J 2 bases, leaving 12 bases between the germline ends. Here the CDR3 DNA reads TGTGCCAGCGGTCCTCAGGAAAACACCGGGGAGCTGTTTTTT. It is translated as CASGPQENTGELFF.

The CDR3 reads CASSGVKGDYNEQFF. The DNA for the CDR3 is TGTGCCAGCAGCGGAGTGAAAGGGGATTACAATGAGCAGTTCTTC. This chain links TRBV25-1 with TRBJ2-1; tentative D call: TRBD1 (5 bases). Looked up from germline, CDR1 is MGHDK and CDR2 is SYGVNS. The CDR3 has 15 amino acids. Trimming took 6 bases from V and 4 from J, leaving 16 bases between them.

Comments on this clone: At one end the junction does not follow the germline gene, possibly because of a read error. The J gene is TRBJ2-1, the V gene TRBV4-1; D is perhaps TRBD2 (6 bases). This CDR3 region has 16 residues. Germline V gene lookup returns CDR1 MGHRA and CDR2 YSYEKL. DNA for the CDR3: TGCGCCAGCAGCCAAGAAGATGGGCGGGGCGACAATGAGCAGCTCTTC. Its translation: CASSQEDGRGDNEQLF.

The genes are TRBV9 and TRBJ2-7; D may be TRBD1 (6 bases). The V end lost 0 bases, the J end lost 7 bases, and 11 bases lay between the germline ends. Germline V lookup: CDR1 SGDLS, CDR2 YYNGEE. The CDR3 extends over 13 amino acids. CDR3 DNA sequence: TGTGCCAGCAGCGTAGGGGGGCCTGATGAGCAGTACTTC. It translates to CASSVGGPDEQYF.

The chain links TRBV15 to TRBJ1-5, with D perhaps matching TRBD1 (6 bases). V was clipped by 0 bases and J by 3 bases, with 9 bases between them. Germline CDR1 and CDR2: LNHNV and YYDKDF (reference sequence). The length of the CDR3 is 15 residues. CDR3 in amino acids: CATSRDRGYNQPQHF. CDR3 DNA: TGTGCCACCAGCAGAGACAGGGGATACAATCAGCCCCAGCATTTT.

The chain is built from TRBV11-1 and TRBJ1-2, with a tentative D call TRBD1 (6 bases). CDR1 and CDR2 (germline): SGHAT, FQDESV (reference sequence). V was shortened by 1 base and J by 3 bases, with 15 bases between the two germline ends. This CDR3 is built from 16 residues. In DNA form, the CDR3 reads TGTGCCAGCAGCTTAGTATCCACAGGGAGTCACTATGGCTACACCTTC. Residues: CASSLVSTGSHYGYTF.

This chain connects TRBV2 to TRBJ1-2; TRBD1 might be the D (6 bases). CDR1 SNHLY and CDR2 FYNNEI come from the germline V gene. The CDR3 runs to 17 residues. Trimming cost V 11 bases and J 3 bases, with 28 bases left between them. For the CDR3, the DNA is TGTGCCTCAGCATTCACACAGGGAGCACGTCCCGACTATGGCTACACCTTC. This encodes CASAFTQGARPDYGYTF.

This chain joins TRBV28 and TRBJ1-1; TRBD1 aligns across 7 bases. This CDR3 region has 16 residues. CDR1 and CDR2 from the germline V gene are MDHEN and SYDVKM. With 3 bases clipped from V and 1 base from J, the junction kept 8 bases outside the gene matches. The CDR3, as DNA: TGTGCCAGCAGTTTTTTGGGGACAGTCGCGAACACTGAAGCTTTCTTT. As protein: CASSFLGTVANTEAFF.

The V gene is TRBV21-1, the J gene TRBJ1-1; the D call in the table, TRBD1, was not verified against the DNA. TRBV21-1 is annotated as a pseudogene. The CDR3 has 16 residues. The CDR3 loop reads CASSKVGTEGRTEAFF. In nucleotides, the CDR3 is TGTGCCAGCAGCAAAGTCGGGACAGAGGGTAGGACTGAAGCTTTCTTT.

The chain has TRBV30 and TRBJ2-1, with TRBD1 matching 9 bases. V lost 6 bases, J lost 7 bases, and 10 bases stayed unmatched. The CDR3 has 14 residues. Germline V lookup: CDR1 GTSNPN, CDR2 SVGIG (reference sequence). The CDR3 protein is CACPDRGIGNEQFF. For the CDR3, the DNA is TGTGCCTGTCCGGACAGGGGAATAGGAAATGAGCAGTTCTTC.

V is TRBV19 and J is TRBJ2-1; 9 bases are a match to TRBD2. The CDR3 totals 16 residues. V lost 1 base, J lost 10 bases, and 11 bases stayed unmatched. Looked up from germline, CDR1 is LNHDA and CDR2 is SQIVND (reference sequence). The CDR3 reads CASSIVSGGGAREQFF. CDR3 nucleotides: TGTGCCAGTAGTATAGTGTCTGGCGGGGGGGCGAGAGAGCAGTTCTTC.

The chain couples TRBV7-2 to TRBJ1-5, with TRBD1 matching over 10 bases. The V gene's germline CDR1 is SGHTA and CDR2 FQGNSA. Trimming removed 5 bases from V and 4 bases from J; junction bases left unmatched: 8. There are 16 residues in the CDR3. This CDR3 is CASSPSPGQGNQPQHF. CDR3 DNA: TGTGCCAGCAGCCCCTCTCCGGGACAGGGGAATCAGCCCCAGCATTTT.

The CDR3 here is CASGGANTEAFF. For the CDR3, the DNA is TGTGCCAGTGGGGGCGCGAACACTGAAGCTTTCTTT. The rearrangement links TRBV19 to TRBJ1-1, with D perhaps matching TRBD1 (6 bases). The CDR3 spans 12 residues. The germline V gene encodes CDR1 LNHDA and CDR2 SQIVND (reference sequence). The ends were cut back, 8 bases at V and 1 base at J, with 8 bases in the middle.

This chain links TRBV18 with TRBJ1-1; TRBD1 is a possible D gene (5 bases). The V end lost 6 bases, the J end lost 0 bases, and 14 bases lay between the germline ends. The CDR3 is 15 residues long. Germline CDR1 reads KGHSH; CDR2 reads LQKENI. The CDR3 DNA follows: TGTGCCAGCTCCCAGGAACAGGTTGTGAACACTGAAGCTTTCTTT. Translation gives CASSQEQVVNTEAFF.